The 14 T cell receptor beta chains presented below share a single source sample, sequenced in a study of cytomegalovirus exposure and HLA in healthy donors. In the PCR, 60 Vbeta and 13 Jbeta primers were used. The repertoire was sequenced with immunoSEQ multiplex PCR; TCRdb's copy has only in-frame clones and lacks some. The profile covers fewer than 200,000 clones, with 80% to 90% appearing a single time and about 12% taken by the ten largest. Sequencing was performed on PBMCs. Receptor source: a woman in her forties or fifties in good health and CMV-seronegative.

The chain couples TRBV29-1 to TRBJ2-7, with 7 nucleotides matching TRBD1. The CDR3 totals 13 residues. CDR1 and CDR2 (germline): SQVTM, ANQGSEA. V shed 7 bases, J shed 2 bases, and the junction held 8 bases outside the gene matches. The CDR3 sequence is CSAEDRKTYEQYF. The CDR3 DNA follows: TGCAGCGCTGAGGACAGGAAGACCTACGAGCAGTACTTC.

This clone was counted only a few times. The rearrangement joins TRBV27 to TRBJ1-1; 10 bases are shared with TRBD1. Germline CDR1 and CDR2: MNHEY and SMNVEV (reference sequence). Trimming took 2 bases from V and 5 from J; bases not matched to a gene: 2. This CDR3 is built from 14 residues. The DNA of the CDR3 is TGTGCCAGCAGTTTAGGACAGGGGGGAACTGAAGCTTTCTTT. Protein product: CASSLGQGGTEAFF.

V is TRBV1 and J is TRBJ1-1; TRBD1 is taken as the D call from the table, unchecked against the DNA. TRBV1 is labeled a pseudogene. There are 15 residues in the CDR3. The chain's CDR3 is CTSSYRTGRNTEAFF. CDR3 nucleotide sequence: TGCACCAGCAGCTATCGGACAGGCCGGAACACTGAAGCTTTCTTT.

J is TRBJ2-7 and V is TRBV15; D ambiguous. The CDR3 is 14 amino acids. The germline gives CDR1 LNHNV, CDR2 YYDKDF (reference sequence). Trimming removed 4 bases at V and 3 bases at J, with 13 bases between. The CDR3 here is CATSIILGGYEQYF. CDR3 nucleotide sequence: TGTGCCACCAGCATAATCCTAGGCGGCTACGAGCAGTACTTC.

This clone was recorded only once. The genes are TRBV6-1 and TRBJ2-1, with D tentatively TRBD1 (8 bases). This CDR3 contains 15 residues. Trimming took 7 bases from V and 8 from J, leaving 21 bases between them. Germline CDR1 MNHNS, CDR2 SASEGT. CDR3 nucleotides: TGTGCCAGCACCGGGGGGCAGGGGGCGCGCGATGAGCAGTTCTTC. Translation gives CASTGGQGARDEQFF.

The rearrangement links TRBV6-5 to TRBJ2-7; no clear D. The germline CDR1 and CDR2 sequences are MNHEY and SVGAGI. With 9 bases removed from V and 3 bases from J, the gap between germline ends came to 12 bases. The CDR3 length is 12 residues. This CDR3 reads CASRKQNYEQYF. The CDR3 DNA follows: TGTGCCAGTCGAAAACAGAACTACGAGCAGTACTTC.

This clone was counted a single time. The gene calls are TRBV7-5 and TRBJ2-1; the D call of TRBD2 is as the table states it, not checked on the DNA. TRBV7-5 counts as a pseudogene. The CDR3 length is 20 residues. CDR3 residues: CARSLGFRGEGTTSYNEQFF. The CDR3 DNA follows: TGTGCCAGAAGCTTAGGATTTCGGGGTGAGGGGACTACCTCCTACAATGAGCAGTTCTTC.

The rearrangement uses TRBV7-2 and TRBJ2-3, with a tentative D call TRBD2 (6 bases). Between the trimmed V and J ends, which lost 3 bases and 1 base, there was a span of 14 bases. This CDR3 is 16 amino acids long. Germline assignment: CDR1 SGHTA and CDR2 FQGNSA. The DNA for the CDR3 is TGTGCCAGCAGCTTCGACCGCGGGGCGGGCACAGATACGCAGTATTTT. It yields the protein CASSFDRGAGTDTQYF.

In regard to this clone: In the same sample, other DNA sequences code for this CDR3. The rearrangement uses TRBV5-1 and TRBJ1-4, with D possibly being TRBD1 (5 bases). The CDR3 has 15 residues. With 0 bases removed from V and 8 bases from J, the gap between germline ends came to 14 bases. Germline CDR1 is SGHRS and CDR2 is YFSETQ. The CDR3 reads CASSLEGALGEKLFF. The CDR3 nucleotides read TGCGCCAGCAGCTTGGAAGGGGCCCTCGGAGAAAAACTGTTTTTT.

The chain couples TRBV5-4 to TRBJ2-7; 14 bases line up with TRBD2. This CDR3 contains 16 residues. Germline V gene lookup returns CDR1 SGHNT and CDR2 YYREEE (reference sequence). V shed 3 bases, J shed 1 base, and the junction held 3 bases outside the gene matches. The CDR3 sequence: CASSSGTSGGSYEQYF. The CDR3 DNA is TGTGCCAGCAGCTCCGGGACTAGCGGGGGTTCCTACGAGCAGTACTTC.

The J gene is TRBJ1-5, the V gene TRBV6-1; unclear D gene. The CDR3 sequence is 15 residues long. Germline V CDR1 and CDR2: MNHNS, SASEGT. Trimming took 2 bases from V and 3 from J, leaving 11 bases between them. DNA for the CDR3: TGTGCCAGCAGTGAAATAACTGATACCAATCAGCCCCAGCATTTT. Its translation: CASSEITDTNQPQHF.

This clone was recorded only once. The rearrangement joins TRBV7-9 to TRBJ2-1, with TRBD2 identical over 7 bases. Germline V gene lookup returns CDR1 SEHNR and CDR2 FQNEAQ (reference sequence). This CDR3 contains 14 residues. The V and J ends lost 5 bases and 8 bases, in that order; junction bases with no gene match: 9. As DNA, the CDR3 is TGTGCCAGCAGCCTTGGACTAGTCGGGGATGAGCAGTTCTTC. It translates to CASSLGLVGDEQFF.

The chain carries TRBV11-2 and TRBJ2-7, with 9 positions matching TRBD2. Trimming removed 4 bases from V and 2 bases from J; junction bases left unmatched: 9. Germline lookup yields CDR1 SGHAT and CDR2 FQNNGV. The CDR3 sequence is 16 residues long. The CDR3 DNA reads TGTGCCAGCAGCTCCAGGAACAGCGGGGGGCCCTACGAGCAGTACTTC. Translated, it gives CASSSRNSGGPYEQYF.

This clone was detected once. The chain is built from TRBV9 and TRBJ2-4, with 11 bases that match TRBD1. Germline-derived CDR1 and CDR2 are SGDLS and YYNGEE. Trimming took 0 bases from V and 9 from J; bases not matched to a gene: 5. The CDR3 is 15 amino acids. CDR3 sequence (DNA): TGTGCCAGCAGCGTAGGAGGGGGACAGGGGGGCATTCAGTACTTC. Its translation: CASSVGGGQGGIQYF.